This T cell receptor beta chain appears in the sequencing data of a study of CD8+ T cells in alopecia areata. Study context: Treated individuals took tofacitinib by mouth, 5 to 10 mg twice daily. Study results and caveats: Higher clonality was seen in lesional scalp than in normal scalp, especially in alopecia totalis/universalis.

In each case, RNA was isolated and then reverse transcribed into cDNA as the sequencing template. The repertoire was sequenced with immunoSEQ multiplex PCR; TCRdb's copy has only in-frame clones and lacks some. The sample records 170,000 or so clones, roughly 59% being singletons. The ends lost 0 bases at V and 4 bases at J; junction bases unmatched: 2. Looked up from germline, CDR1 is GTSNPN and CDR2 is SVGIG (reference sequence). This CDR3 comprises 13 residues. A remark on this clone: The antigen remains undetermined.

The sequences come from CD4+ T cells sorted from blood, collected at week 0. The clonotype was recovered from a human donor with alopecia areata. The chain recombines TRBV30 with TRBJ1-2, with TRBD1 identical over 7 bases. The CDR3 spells CAWSVAGGYGYTF. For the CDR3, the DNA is TGTGCCTGGAGTGTAGCAGGGGGCTATGGCTACACCTTC.